These T cell receptor beta chains were read from a single sample in a study of blood T cells in healthy people across ages. In TCRdb, the 5' RACE reads were re-called with MiXCR into one record per CDR3 protein. The profile shows around 1.5 million distinct CDR3 sequences, around two fifths of them singletons. Sequencing was carried out using blood. Source of these receptors: a woman aged 18-29 years in good health. The CDR3 runs from the conserved cysteine through the conserved F or W. The order of the fields is D gene, J gene, V gene, CDR3 protein. The D gene is left open where the match is weak.

>.|TRBJ1-1|TRBV7-9
CASSLVAGASTEAFF
>TRBD2|TRBJ2-1|TRBV12-3/TRBV12-4
CASSLGEREGYNEQFF
>TRBD1|TRBJ1-5|TRBV28
CASSLQGGRQPQHF
>.|TRBJ2-3|TRBV15
CATSRQGYTDTQYF
>.|TRBJ2-7|TRBV27
CASRISGGYEQYF
>TRBD2|TRBJ2-3|TRBV12-3/TRBV12-4
CASSPGLAGPRLGTDTQYF
>.|TRBJ2-2|TRBV9
CASCRDTTGELFF
>TRBD1|TRBJ1-2|TRBV7-2
CAGSRGQADGYTF
>.|TRBJ2-5|TRBV6-5
CASSPLGDEETQYF
>.|TRBJ2-6|TRBV12-3/TRBV12-4
CASSLERTYSGASVLTF
>.|TRBJ2-5|TRBV29-1
CSVGARTQYF
>.|TRBJ2-1|TRBV4-1
CASSPIGEGRACEQFF
>TRBD1|TRBJ2-4|TRBV11-2
CASSLAGTGCIQYF
>TRBD1|.|TRBV11-2
CASSPGTGICIQYF